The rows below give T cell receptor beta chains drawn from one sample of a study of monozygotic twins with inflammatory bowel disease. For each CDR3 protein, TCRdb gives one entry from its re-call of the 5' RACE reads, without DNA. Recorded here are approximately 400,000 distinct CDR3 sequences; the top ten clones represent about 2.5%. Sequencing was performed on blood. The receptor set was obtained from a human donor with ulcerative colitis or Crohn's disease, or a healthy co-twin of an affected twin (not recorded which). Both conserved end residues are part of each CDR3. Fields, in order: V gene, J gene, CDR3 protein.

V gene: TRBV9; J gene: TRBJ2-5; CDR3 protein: CASSVGLAGGGETQYF
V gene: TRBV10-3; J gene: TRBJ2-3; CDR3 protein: CAISERQGATDTQYF
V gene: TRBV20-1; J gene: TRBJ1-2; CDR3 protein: CSARDPGAYGYTF
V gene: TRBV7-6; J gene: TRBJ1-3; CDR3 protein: CASSLETGSSGNTIYF
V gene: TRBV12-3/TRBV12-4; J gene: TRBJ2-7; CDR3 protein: CASSLERLSYEQYF
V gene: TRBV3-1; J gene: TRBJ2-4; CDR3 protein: CASSQQDRANIQYF
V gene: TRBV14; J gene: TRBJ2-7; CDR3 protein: CASSQDPQTEYEQYF
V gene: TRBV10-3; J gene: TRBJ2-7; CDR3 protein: CAIGEGNEQYF
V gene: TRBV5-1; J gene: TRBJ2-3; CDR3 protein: CASSLGMGQDTDTQYF
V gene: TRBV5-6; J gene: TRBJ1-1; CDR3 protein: CASSYYNGGEAFF
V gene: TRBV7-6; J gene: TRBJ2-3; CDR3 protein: CASSLVSGALDTQYF
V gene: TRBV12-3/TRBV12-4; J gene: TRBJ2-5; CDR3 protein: CAISRGSRQETQYF
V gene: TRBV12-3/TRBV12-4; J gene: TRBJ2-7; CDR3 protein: CASSLVPSSQQYF
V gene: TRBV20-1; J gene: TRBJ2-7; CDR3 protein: CSARARNSSYEQYF
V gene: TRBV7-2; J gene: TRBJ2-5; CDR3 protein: CASSLASGMRETQYF
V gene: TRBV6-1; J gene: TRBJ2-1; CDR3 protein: CASRTKSGGGYNEQFF
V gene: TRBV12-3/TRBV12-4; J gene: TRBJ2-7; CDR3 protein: CASRPSGAYEQYF
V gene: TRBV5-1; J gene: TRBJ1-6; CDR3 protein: CASSLAGPSVGGNSPLHF
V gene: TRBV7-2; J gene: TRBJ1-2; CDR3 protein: CASSPLGKKDYGYTF
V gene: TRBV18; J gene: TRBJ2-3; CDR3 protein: CASSPLRGTDTQYF
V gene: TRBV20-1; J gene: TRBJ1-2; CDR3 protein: CSAATGTIKSF
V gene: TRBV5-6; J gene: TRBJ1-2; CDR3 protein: CASSLATGVDGYTF
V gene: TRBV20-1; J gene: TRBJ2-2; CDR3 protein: CSARDRTSGGTGELFF
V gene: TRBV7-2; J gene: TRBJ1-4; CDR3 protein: CASSPEWTNEKLFF
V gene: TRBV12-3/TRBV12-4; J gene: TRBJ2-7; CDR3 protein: CASSLGTSGGPYEQYF
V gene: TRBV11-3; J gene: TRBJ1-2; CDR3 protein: CASSLAAGGYTF